A single TCR beta chain is shown here with its context. This specimen comes from a study of T-cell reconstitution after alpha-beta-depleted transplantation in children. Unique molecular identifiers were built into the TCRbeta library. TCRdb re-analysed the PCR reads in MiXCR, keeping a single row per CDR3 protein. The data show about 500,000 distinct CDR3 sequences, around a third seen once. With 0 bases removed from V and 2 bases from J, the gap between germline ends came to 7 bases. The CDR3 covers 14 residues. Germline V gene data show CDR1 as MNHEY and CDR2 as SVGEGT. Material: PBMCs from the stem cell graft donor, obtained from the stem cell graft. This chain uses TRBV6-2 or TRBV6-3 with TRBJ1-2; weak D call: TRBD1 (5 bases). This TCR was sampled from a human donor who donated a stem cell graft to a child with aplastic anemia. For the CDR3, the DNA is TGTGCCAGCAGTTACTCGAGGACAAACTATGGCTACACCTTC. Its protein product is CASSYSRTNYGYTF.